Below, one TCR beta chain is given with its context. The target antigen is unknown. The data are from a study of pediatric ulcerative colitis. Regarding the study as a whole: Blood samples from two patients yielded substantially fewer templates and were excluded from blood-rectal overlap analysis. Compared with controls, ulcerative colitis showed greater blood-rectum clone sharing. All ulcerative colitis patients, but no controls, carried a couple of rectal clonotypes.

The CDR3 sequence is 14 residues long. Trimming cost V 8 bases and J 5 bases; bases outside gene matches: 9. Looked up from germline, CDR1 is MDHEN and CDR2 is SYDVKM. The table came from immunoSEQ multiplex PCR; TCRdb's copy has only in-frame clones and leaves some out. The table lists some 57,000 clones, about 89% of them singletons, with roughly 1.5% in the top ten. This sequence joins TRBV28 and TRBJ1-1; 9 bases line up with TRBD1. What was sequenced was blood. The clonotype comes from a boy aged 5-17 years who was a control in a study of pediatric ulcerative colitis. The CDR3 here is CASETTGGWTEAFF. The DNA of the CDR3 is TGTGCCAGCGAGACGACAGGGGGATGGACTGAAGCTTTCTTT.